These 9 T cell receptor beta chains came from one sample sequenced in a study of blood T cells in healthy people across ages. A sample-barcoded 5' primer and a J-beta primer mix were used in a second PCR of roughly 7 to 11 cycles. TCRdb used MiXCR to reprocess the 5' RACE reads, holding one entry per CDR3 protein. This sample carries roughly 790,000 distinct CDR3 sequences, 43% of them seen once, and the ten largest clones take around a fifth. The source material was blood. Every receptor here comes from a woman aged 60 to 75 in good health.

The chain recombines TRBV4-1 with TRBJ2-7, with 9 bases identical to TRBD1. V lost 3 bases to trimming and J lost 2 bases; unmatched junction nucleotides: 11. The CDR3 extends over 17 amino acids. Germline CDR1 is MGHRA and CDR2 is YSYEKL. The CDR3 protein is CASSQNLRDREAYEQYF. The DNA for the CDR3 is TGCGCCAGCAGCCAGAATCTCCGGGACAGGGAAGCCTACGAGCAGTACTTC.

V gene TRBV18 combines with J gene TRBJ2-5; 7 bases map to TRBD1. The V and J ends lost 8 bases and 2 bases, in that order; junction bases with no gene match: 11. The V gene's germline CDR1 is KGHSH and CDR2 LQKENI. The CDR3 spans 15 residues. CDR3 coding DNA: TGTGCCAGCAGTCCGGGACAGAGGAGGCAAGAGACCCAGTACTTC. Translating gives CASSPGQRRQETQYF.

This chain uses TRBV20-1 with TRBJ2-7, with D tentatively TRBD1 (5 bases). Trimming shortened V by 5 bases and J by 9 bases, and 26 bases separated the two germline ends. Germline CDR1 DFQATT, CDR2 SNEGSKA (reference sequence). This CDR3 has 15 residues. CDR3 coding DNA: TGCAGTGCTGGGAAACCCGGACACCTTCTTGGTGGGCAGTACTTC. Its protein is CSAGKPGHLLGGQYF.

This clonotype was detected a few times. The chain is built from TRBV5-1 and TRBJ2-3, with TRBD2 as a possible D gene (5 bases). Germline loops: CDR1 SGHRS, CDR2 YFSETQ. This CDR3 has 15 residues. Between the trimmed V and J ends, which lost 1 base and 4 bases, there was a span of 13 bases. For the CDR3, the DNA is TGCGCCAGCAGCTTGTGGAATAGCGCGTCAGATACGCAGTATTTT. It yields the protein CASSLWNSASDTQYF. The whole variable domain, remainder taken from reference TRBV5-1 and TRBJ2-3, is KAGVTQTPRYLIKTRGQQVTLSCSPISGHRSVSWYQQTPGQGLQFLFEYFSETQRNKGNFPGRFSGRQFSNSRSEMNVSTLELGDSALYLCASSLWNSASDTQYFGPGTRLTVL.

The chain carries TRBV6-2 or TRBV6-3 and TRBJ1-5; 9 bases map to TRBD1. V trimming: 4 bases; J trimming: 0 bases; junction bases outside the gene matches: 13. This CDR3 has 19 residues. Germline V gene data show CDR1 as MNHEY and CDR2 as SVGEGT. CDR3 protein: CASSSEGQGLQYSNQPQHF. In DNA form, the CDR3 reads TGTGCCAGCAGTTCCGAGGGACAGGGACTACAGTATAGCAATCAGCCCCAGCATTTT.

The V call is TRBV30, the J call TRBJ1-2; tentatively, D is TRBD1 (6 bases). CDR1 GTSNPN and CDR2 SVGIG come from the germline V gene (reference sequence). The V gene lost 3 bases and the J gene lost 4 bases, with 12 bases spanning the gap. The CDR3 is made up of 13 amino acids. The CDR3: CAWSPGGLYGYTF. The CDR3 DNA reads TGTGCCTGGAGCCCGGGGGGGCTCTATGGCTACACCTTC.

A few counts support this clonotype. The chain links TRBV7-9 to TRBJ1-1; D perhaps matches TRBD1 (5 bases). The germline V gene encodes CDR1 SEHNR and CDR2 FQNEAQ (reference sequence). V was cut by 5 bases and J by 7 bases, with 14 bases left in between. This CDR3 has 13 amino acids. DNA of the CDR3: TGTGCCAGCAGCCCCCCGACGACAGTTGAAGCTTTCTTT. Translating gives CASSPPTTVEAFF. Based on the CDR3 plus reference TRBV7-9 and TRBJ1-1, the full variable domain is DTGVSQNPRHKITKRGQNVTFRCDPISEHNRLYWYRQTLGQGPEFLTYFQNEAQLEKSRLLSDRFSAERPKGSFSTLEIQRTEQGDSAMYLCASSPPTTVEAFFGQGTRLTVV.

As regards this clonotype: Relative to the germline gene, one junction end is altered; a read error may explain this. This chain uses TRBV7-3 with TRBJ1-2; D is possibly TRBD1 (6 bases). The CDR3 covers 14 residues. Germline V gene sequence: CDR1 SGHTA, CDR2 FQGTGA. The CDR3, as DNA: TGTGCCAGCAGCCTAACGGGGGGCCTGGTTGGCTACACCTTC. Translating it yields CASSLTGGLVGYTF.

This rearrangement joins TRBV6-2 or TRBV6-3 to TRBJ2-1; the D is unclear. In germline, CDR1 is MNHEY, CDR2 SVGEGT. The CDR3 runs 15 residues. V lost 5 bases and J 4 bases, leaving 15 bases between the germline ends. CDR3 DNA sequence: TGTGCCAGCAGTGGTTTGGAAGGAACTTACAATGAGCAGTTCTTC. Its protein product is CASSGLEGTYNEQFF.